This TCR beta chain came from a study of vaccination and CD4 T cells after COVID-19. Treatment given: roughly 10-day PBMC culture with coronavirus spike peptide pools or control peptides (ViraFEST assay). V gave up 4 bases and J gave up 7 bases, with 18 bases separating them. CDR1 is KGHDR, CDR2 SFDVKD, per germline. This CDR3 is built from 16 residues. With the Oncomine TCR Beta short-read assay, DNA from cultured CD4+ T cells was sequenced. One entry per CDR3 protein results from TCRdb running MiXCR on the PCR reads. Of about 19,000 distinct CDR3 sequences listed, 38% are singletons. Comments on this clonotype: Its target is not known.

The chain is built from TRBV24-1 and TRBJ2-2, with D possibly matching TRBD1 (6 bases). Sequenced material: cultured CD4+ T cells from blood. The TCR originated in a human donor with COVID-19. The CDR3 sequence is CATSDSGETNRGELFF. CDR3 nucleotides: TGTGCCACCAGTGACTCAGGGGAGACCAATCGCGGGGAGCTGTTTTTT.